This T cell receptor (beta chain) was documented in a study of shared clonotypes between healthy human individuals. Notes on the study in general: Naive subsets generally had larger estimated richness than memory subsets. Of the naive CD4 clonotypes, approximately 5% were shared across a handful of donors.

Profiling relied on immunoSEQ multiplex PCR, and the TCRdb table lists in-frame clones only, not all of them. The sample holds 80,000 to 100,000 clones, approximately 63% seen once. Concerning this clone itself: Its antigen is unknown.

Per the germline V gene, CDR1 is MNHNS and CDR2 is SASEGT. The CDR3 spans 13 residues. Trimming took 5 bases from V and 6 from J, leaving 14 bases between them. V and J are TRBV6-1 and TRBJ2-7, with D possibly being TRBD1 (6 bases). Input material: memory CD8+ T cells sorted from blood. As to subset: CD45RO+ cells pooled with CCR7-negative TemRA cells. The receptor comes from a man aged 25 to 45 in good health. The CDR3 coding sequence is TGTGCCAGCAGTAGTATCACAGGGAGCGAGCAGTACTTC. Residues: CASSSITGSEQYF.